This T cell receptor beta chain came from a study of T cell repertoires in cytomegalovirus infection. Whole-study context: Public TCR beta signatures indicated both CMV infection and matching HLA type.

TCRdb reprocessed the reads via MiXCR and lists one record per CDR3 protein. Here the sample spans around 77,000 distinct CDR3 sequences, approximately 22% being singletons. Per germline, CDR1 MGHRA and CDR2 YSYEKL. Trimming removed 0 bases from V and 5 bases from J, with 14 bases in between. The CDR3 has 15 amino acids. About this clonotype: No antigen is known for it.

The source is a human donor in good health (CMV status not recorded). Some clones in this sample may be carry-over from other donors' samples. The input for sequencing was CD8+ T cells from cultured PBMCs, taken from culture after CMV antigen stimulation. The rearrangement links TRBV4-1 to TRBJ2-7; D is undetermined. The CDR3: CASSQEVYEQNEQYF. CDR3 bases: TGCGCCAGCAGCCAAGAGGTGTACGAACAAAACGAGCAGTACTTC.